This T cell receptor beta chain emerged from a study of T cell changes during pregnancy in multiple sclerosis. Sequencing used immunoSEQ multiplex PCR; TCRdb keeps in-frame clones, though not all of them. The sample shows 70,000 to 100,000 clones, 80% to 95% of them seen only once. The junction had 14 bases not matched to a gene; V was cut back by 3 bases and J by 7 bases. The CDR3 consists of 16 residues. Germline CDR1 and CDR2: SGDLS and YYNGEE. The sequence derives from a female donor in good health, enrolled as a control in a pregnancy study. V is TRBV9 and J is TRBJ1-2; 8 bases fit TRBD1. Sequenced material: peripheral blood, taken in the third trimester of pregnancy. The CDR3 coding sequence is TGTGCCAGCAGCGCGGCGACGGGACAGGTAATCGGTGGCTACACCTTC. Its protein product is CASSAATGQVIGGYTF.